This TCR beta chain is from a study of T cell responses to AZD1222 COVID-19 vaccine (dated by TCRdb to the early 2020s). For context, the study as a whole: A total of under 250 trial participants underwent TCR sequencing, of whom nearly 210 had received two doses of AZD1222 and about 25 had received two doses of the MenACWY control vaccine. Trial participants were enrolled into age subgroups of 18-55, 56-69 and 70-plus years, which contained around 150, 28 and 57 TCR-sequenced participants, respectively. Paper-wide results and their limitations: The 56-69-year group was small, and its depth increase did not reach significance, likely because of low power. Conclusions about previously exposed vaccinees were limited because only 5 or 6 AZD1222 recipients were SARS-CoV-2 seropositive at baseline. Reportedly, almost half of the unique spike-specific TCRs recognized epitopes lying outside the regions that are mutated in the B.1.351 and B.1.1.7 variants. CD4 TCRs associated with the vaccine covered the entire spike protein, and the dominant responses were in regions 160-218 and 743-854. Most participants were white British and females outnumbered males, and the authors suggested that clonal diversity may have been underestimated. No day 14 peak-response samples were available, so repertoires were characterized only after the peak T cell response. After two AZD1222 doses, both the breadth and the depth of spike-specific TCRs were significantly higher than at day 0 and than in MenACWY recipients.

The CDR3 regions of human TCRbeta chains were subjected to immunosequencing. The original methods were these. TCRs in the repertoires were compared against a reference library of SARS-CoV-2-specific TCRs that had been generated with the MIRA antigen-specificity platform. Breadth was defined as the fraction of unique TCRs that were SARS-CoV-2-associated. Depth was defined as the fraction of total T cells that were SARS-CoV-2-associated. Using the MIRA data, each spike-specific TCR was mapped to the spike region that the TCR reacts to and placed in a CD4 or CD8 class. Log10-transformed breadth and depth values were compared by one-way ANOVA with Sidak's multiple comparisons tests. TCRdb obtained this table from immuneACCESS and retained in-frame rearrangements with V and J assigned. These tables miss some clones; where compared with another copy, unresolved V genes account for less than half of the shortfall, and the remainder is unexplained. That table gives V, J and clone size, and the DNA gave D and trimming. Here the sample has roughly 150,000 clones; roughly 90% occur a single time. Roughly 1.2% of the sample belongs to the ten largest clones.

As to this clone: Its antigen remains unidentified. Within one base of it there is no much larger clone, and no base qualities were kept.

The sample's time point, from its label and the paper: about 28 days (+/-7) after the second vaccine dose. Because spike-specific TCR depth and breadth did not differ between the two schedules, AZD1222 recipients who got a second dose at roughly 4 weeks were pooled with those who got a second dose at roughly 12 weeks. Vaccinee samples were obtained from the UK trials COV001 and COV002, which included a single-blind randomized controlled phase 2/3 trial of AZD1222 (ChAdOx1 nCoV-19) in healthy adults. Trial participant PBMC samples were collected at day 0 and day 28 after the second dose for TCRbeta chain sequencing. The CDR3 starts with the cysteine, ends with the phenylalanine, and has 13 residues. The DNA shown is the 39-base CDR3, in frame from base 1. CDR1 and CDR2, per the germline V gene, are MNHNS and SASEGT. A distance of 7 bases separates the germline ends of V and J, which lose 3 bases and 4 bases respectively.

The source of this sequence is an adult who received the AZD1222 COVID-19 vaccine. The sample consisted of peripheral blood, taken 28 days after the second AZD1222 dose. This chain is built from TRBV6-1 and TRBJ1-5; the D gene is unclear. CDR3 loop: CASSEVPNQPQHF. The nucleotides read TGTGCCAGCAGTGAGGTTCCTAATCAGCCCCAGCATTTT.